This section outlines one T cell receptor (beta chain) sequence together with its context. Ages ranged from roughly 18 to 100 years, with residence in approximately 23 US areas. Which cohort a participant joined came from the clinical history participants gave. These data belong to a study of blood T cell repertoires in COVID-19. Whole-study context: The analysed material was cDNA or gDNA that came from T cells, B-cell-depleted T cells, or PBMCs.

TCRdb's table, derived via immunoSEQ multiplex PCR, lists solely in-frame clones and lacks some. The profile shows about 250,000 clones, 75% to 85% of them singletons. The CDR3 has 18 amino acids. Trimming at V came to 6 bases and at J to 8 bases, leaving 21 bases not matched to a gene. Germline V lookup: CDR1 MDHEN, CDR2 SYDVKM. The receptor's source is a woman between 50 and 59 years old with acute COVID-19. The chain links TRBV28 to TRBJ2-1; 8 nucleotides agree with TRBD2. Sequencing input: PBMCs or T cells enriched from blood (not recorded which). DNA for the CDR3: TGTGCCAGCAGCCTCCGTCTTGCCGGGCGGGGGGTAACGGATGAGCAGTTCTTC. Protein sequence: CASSLRLAGRGVTDEQFF.